The 9 T cell receptor beta chains reported below all come from one sample, sequenced in a study of T cell repertoires and HLA-DP antigens. Generated by immunoSEQ multiplex PCR, the TCRdb table keeps only in-frame clones and is missing some. The data hold approximately 100,000 clones, with around nine tenths observed a single time. Their antigens are not known. The material sequenced was CD4+ T cells from PBMCs. The receptors were sampled from a man aged 45-65 years in good health and CMV-seronegative.

The chain recombines TRBV28 with TRBJ2-7; 16 bases align to TRBD2. The CDR3 contains 17 residues. Germline assignment: CDR1 MDHEN and CDR2 SYDVKM. J lost 6 bases, V lost 7 bases, and 12 bases had no gene match. The CDR3 nucleotides read TGTGCCAGCAATCTGCCTGGGGGACTAGCGGGAGGGGGCGAGCAGTACTTC. Translated, it gives CASNLPGGLAGGGEQYF.

The V and J genes are TRBV27 and TRBJ2-1; D gene uncertain. CDR3 length: 11 amino acids. Between the trimmed V and J ends, which lost 5 bases and 7 bases, there was a span of 6 bases. Per the germline V gene, CDR1 is MNHEY and CDR2 is SMNVEV (reference sequence). Here the CDR3 reads CASSTLNEQFF. In DNA, the CDR3 is TGTGCCAGCAGTACTCTAAATGAGCAGTTCTTC.

The CDR3 region has the DNA TGTGCCAGTACTCGCGCCCCCGGTGCGAGCAATCAGCCCCAGCATTTT. Protein sequence: CASTRAPGASNQPQHF. The chain carries TRBV19 and TRBJ1-5; D gene unclear. CDR1 and CDR2 (germline): LNHDA, SQIVND (reference sequence). The CDR3 has 16 amino acids. Trimming took 7 bases from V and 1 from J, leaving 17 bases between them.

The rearrangement joins TRBV15 to TRBJ2-7, with TRBD2 identical over 12 bases. The length of the CDR3 is 17 residues. Looked up from germline, CDR1 is LNHNV and CDR2 is YYDKDF (reference sequence). Losses at the gene ends were 2 bases for V and 3 bases for J; bases not matched to a gene: 8. The CDR3, as DNA: TGTGCCACCAGCAGATCCGGACTAGCGGGAAAAGTCTACGAGCAGTACTTC. Its translation is CATSRSGLAGKVYEQYF.

This clone was recorded once. V is TRBV11-1 and J is TRBJ2-7; D perhaps matches TRBD1 (5 bases). The CDR3 loop spans 16 amino acids. Trimming removed 2 bases at V and 0 bases at J, with 14 bases between. Germline CDR1 is SGHAT and CDR2 is FQDESV (reference sequence). CDR3 region: CASSLIGTQGSYEQYF. As DNA, the CDR3 is TGTGCCAGCAGCTTAATCGGAACGCAGGGCTCCTACGAGCAGTACTTC.

This clone was observed a handful of times. The chain joins TRBV4-2 to TRBJ2-4; D is possibly TRBD1 or TRBD2 (5 bases each). The V gene's germline CDR1 is LGHNA and CDR2 YNFKEQ. CDR3 size: 15 residues. The ends were cut back, 0 bases at V and 1 base at J, with 7 bases in the middle. The CDR3 DNA reads TGTGCCAGCAGCCAAGAGGGGGATGCCAAAAACATTCAGTACTTC. Amino acid sequence: CASSQEGDAKNIQYF.

The V call is TRBV9, the J call TRBJ2-1; 7 bases match TRBD2. Germline V lookup: CDR1 SGDLS, CDR2 YYNGEE. The CDR3 loop spans 15 amino acids. The V and J ends lost 3 bases and 1 base, in that order; junction bases with no gene match: 4. In nucleotides, the CDR3 is TGTGCCAGCAGCGCGAGCGGGGTGTCCTACAATGAGCAGTTCTTC. It codes for CASSASGVSYNEQFF.

The gene calls are TRBV27 and TRBJ1-1; no clear D. The CDR3 is 14 amino acids. The germline V gene has CDR1 MNHEY and CDR2 SMNVEV (reference sequence). The V end lost 5 bases, the J end lost 6 bases, and 16 bases lay between the germline ends. The DNA for the CDR3 is TGTGCCAGCAGTCCCCAGAGGGCTTTGGCTGAAGCTTTCTTT. It specifies CASSPQRALAEAFF.

The chain employs TRBV18 and TRBJ2-5; D ambiguous. The CDR3 is 12 residues long. Germline assignment: CDR1 KGHSH and CDR2 LQKENI. Deletions cut 3 bases from V and 2 bases from J, with 4 bases between. The CDR3 here is CASSPQQETQYF. The CDR3 DNA is TGTGCCAGCTCACCCCAGCAAGAGACCCAGTACTTC.